This TCR beta chain was sequenced during a study of response to subunit inactivated influenza vaccine. TCRdb re-called the RT-PCR reads with MiXCR, one entry per CDR3 protein. Of fewer than 200,000 distinct CDR3 sequences in the sample, about 9% were seen once. This clonotype has only a few counts. V lost 2 bases and J lost 1; bases outside the gene matches: 10. The CDR3 spans 17 residues. Germline assignment: CDR1 MGHRA and CDR2 YSYEKL. This receptor was taken from a man between 45 and 60 years old who received an inactivated influenza vaccine. The source material was non-naive T cells sorted from PBMCs, sampled on the day of vaccination. V gene TRBV4-1 combines with J gene TRBJ1-1; 7 nucleotides align to TRBD1. CDR3 in amino acids: CASSQYRTGQRNTEAFF. As DNA, the CDR3 is TGCGCCAGCAGCCAATATCGAACGGGACAGCGGAACACTGAAGCTTTCTTT.